This T cell receptor beta chain was captured by sequencing in a study of cytomegalovirus exposure and HLA in healthy donors. Findings of the study overall: Because they were indistinguishable, some V segments, including TRBV6-2 and TRBV6-3, were excluded. A missense variant in DCLRE1C was later tied to TCR beta V- and J-gene trimming. Available immune exposure information covered CMV serostatus only.

In the case of this clone: The antigen remains unidentified. This specimen includes other DNA sequences encoding the same CDR3.

PCR involved 60 Vbeta and 13 Jbeta primers. Assay used: immunoSEQ multiplex PCR; TCRdb lists only in-frame clones, some missing. The sample records 110,000 or so clones, less than 85% being singletons. CDR1 is MNHGY and CDR2 is SAAAGT in the germline V gene. V gave up 5 bases and J gave up 6 bases, with 12 bases separating them. The CDR3 length is 13 residues. J is TRBJ2-3 and V is TRBV6-8; tentative D call: TRBD2 (5 bases). This TCR came from a man in his fifties or sixties in good health and CMV-seropositive. The sample consisted of PBMCs. The CDR3 sequence is CASSLLARDTQYF. For the CDR3, the DNA is TGTGCCAGCAGTCTCTTAGCGAGGGATACGCAGTATTTT.